This entry concerns a single T cell receptor beta chain. This sample is part of a study of cytomegalovirus exposure and HLA in healthy donors. CDR3 size: 13 residues. The V end lost 7 bases, the J end lost 1 base, and 8 bases lay between the germline ends. Germline assignment: CDR1 MNHNY and CDR2 SVGAGI (reference sequence). PCR employed 60 Vbeta and 13 Jbeta primers. TCRdb's table, derived via immunoSEQ multiplex PCR, lists solely in-frame clones and lacks some. The repertoire includes about 130,000 clones, about 78% of them detected once, and around 1.2% sits in the top ten. The sample was PBMCs. The receptor's source is a man in his fifties in good health and CMV-seronegative. The chain links TRBV6-6 to TRBJ1-5, with D unclear. In DNA form, the CDR3 reads TGTGCCAGCACCCTAGACAGCAATCAGCCCCAGCATTTT. This translates into CASTLDSNQPQHF.